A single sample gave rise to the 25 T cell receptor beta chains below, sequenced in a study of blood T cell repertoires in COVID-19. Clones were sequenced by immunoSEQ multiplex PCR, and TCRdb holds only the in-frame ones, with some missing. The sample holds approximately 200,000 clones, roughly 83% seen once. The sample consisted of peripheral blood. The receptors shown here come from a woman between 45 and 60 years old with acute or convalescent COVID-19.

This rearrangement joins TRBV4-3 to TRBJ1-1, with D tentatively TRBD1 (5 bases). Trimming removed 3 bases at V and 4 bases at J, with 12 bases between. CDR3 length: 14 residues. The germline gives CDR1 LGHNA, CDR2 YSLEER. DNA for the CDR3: TGCGCCAGCAGCCAGGACATAAGGAGCACTGAAGCTTTCTTT. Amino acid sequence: CASSQDIRSTEAFF.

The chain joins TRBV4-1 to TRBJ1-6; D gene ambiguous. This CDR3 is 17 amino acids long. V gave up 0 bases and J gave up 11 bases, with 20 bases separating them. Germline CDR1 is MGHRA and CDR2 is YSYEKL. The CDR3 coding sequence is TGCGCCAGCAGCCAAGACTTCCCGGGATTGTCGTTGACACCCCTCCACTTT. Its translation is CASSQDFPGLSLTPLHF.

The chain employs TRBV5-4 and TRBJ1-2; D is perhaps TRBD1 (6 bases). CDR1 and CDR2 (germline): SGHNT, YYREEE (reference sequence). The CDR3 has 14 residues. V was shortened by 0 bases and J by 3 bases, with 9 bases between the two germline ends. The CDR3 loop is CASSLENRDYGYTF. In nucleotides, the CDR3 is TGTGCCAGCAGCTTGGAGAACAGGGACTATGGCTACACCTTC.

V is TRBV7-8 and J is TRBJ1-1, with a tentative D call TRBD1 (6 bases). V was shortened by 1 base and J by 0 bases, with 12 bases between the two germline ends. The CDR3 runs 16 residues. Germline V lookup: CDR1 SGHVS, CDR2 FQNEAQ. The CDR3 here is CASSLGGTYMNTEAFF. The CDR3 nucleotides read TGTGCCAGCAGCTTAGGAGGGACATACATGAACACTGAAGCTTTCTTT.

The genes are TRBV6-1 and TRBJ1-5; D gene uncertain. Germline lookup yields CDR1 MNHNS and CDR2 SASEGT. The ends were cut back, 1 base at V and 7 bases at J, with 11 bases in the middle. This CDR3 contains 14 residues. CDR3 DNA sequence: TGTGCCAGCAGTGAAGGAGCCGGGAAACAGCCCCAGCATTTT. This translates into CASSEGAGKQPQHF.

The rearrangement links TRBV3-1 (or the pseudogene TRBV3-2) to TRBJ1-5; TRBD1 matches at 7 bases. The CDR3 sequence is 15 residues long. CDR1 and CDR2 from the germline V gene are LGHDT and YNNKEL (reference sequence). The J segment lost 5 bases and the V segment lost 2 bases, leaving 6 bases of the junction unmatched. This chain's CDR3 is CASSQTHRGDQPQHF. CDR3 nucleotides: TGTGCCAGCAGCCAAACCCACAGGGGCGATCAGCCCCAGCATTTT.

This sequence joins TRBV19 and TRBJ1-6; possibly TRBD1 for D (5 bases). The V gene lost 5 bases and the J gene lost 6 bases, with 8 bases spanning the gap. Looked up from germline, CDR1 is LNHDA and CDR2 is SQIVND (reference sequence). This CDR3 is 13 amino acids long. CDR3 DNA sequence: TGTGCCAGTAGTGGGGCAGGTAATTCACCCCTCCACTTT. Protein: CASSGAGNSPLHF. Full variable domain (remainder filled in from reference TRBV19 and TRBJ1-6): DGGITQSPKYLFRKEGQNVTLSCEQNLNHDAMYWYRQDPGQGLRLIYYSQIVNDFQKGDIAEGYSVSREKKESFPLTVTSAQKNPTAFYLCASSGAGNSPLHFGNGTRLTVT.

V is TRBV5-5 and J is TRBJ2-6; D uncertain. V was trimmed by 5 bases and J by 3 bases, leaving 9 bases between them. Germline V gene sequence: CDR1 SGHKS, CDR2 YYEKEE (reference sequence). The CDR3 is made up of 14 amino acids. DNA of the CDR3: TGTGCCAGCAGTCCTGCAGTTGGGGCCAACGTCCTGACTTTC. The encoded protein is CASSPAVGANVLTF.

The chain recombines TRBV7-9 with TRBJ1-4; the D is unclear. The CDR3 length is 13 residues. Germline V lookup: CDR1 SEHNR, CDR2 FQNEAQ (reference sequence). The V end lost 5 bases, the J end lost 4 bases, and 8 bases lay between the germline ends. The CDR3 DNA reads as TGTGCCAGCAGCAGAGGCCTTAATGAAAAACTGTTTTTT. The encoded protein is CASSRGLNEKLFF.

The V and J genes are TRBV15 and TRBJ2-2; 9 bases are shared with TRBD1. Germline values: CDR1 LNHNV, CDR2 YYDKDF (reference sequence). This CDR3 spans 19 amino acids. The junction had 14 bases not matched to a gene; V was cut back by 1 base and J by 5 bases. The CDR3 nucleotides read TGTGCCACCAGCAGAGTAGGGGCTCCTATGACAGGGGGGACCGGGGAGCTGTTTTTT. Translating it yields CATSRVGAPMTGGTGELFF.

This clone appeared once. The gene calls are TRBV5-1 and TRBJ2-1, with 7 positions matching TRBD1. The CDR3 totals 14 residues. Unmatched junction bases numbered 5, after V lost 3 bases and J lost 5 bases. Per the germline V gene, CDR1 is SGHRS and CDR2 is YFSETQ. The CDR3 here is CASSSLTGDNEQFF. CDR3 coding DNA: TGCGCCAGCAGCTCTCTTACAGGGGACAATGAGCAGTTCTTC.

CDR3 DNA sequence: TGTGCCAGCAGCTTAGAGGAGTCCGGGACAGGGAACACTGAAGCTTTCTTT. The encoded protein is CASSLEESGTGNTEAFF. The rearrangement links TRBV11-2 to TRBJ1-1, with TRBD1 matching over 8 bases. There are 17 residues in the CDR3. V lost 0 bases and J lost 1; bases outside the gene matches: 7. Germline lookup yields CDR1 SGHAT and CDR2 FQNNGV.

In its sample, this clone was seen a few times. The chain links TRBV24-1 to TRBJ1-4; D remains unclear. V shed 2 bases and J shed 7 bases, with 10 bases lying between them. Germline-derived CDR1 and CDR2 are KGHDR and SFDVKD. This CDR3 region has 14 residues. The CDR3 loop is CATSDSGSGEKLFF. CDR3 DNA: TGTGCCACCAGTGATTCTGGGAGCGGTGAAAAACTGTTTTTT.

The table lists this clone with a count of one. The CDR3 nucleotides are TGTGCCAGCAGCTTGGAGGGGCACTTCGGCCTGTTTTTT. Translated, it gives CASSLEGHFGLFF. The V gene is TRBV5-5, the J gene TRBJ1-4; possibly TRBD1 for D (5 bases). Germline CDR1 reads SGHKS; CDR2 reads YYEKEE (reference sequence). With 0 bases removed from V and 14 bases from J, the gap between germline ends came to 14 bases. The CDR3 consists of 13 residues. The variable domain in full, with the rest retrieved from reference TRBV5-5 and TRBJ1-4, is DAGVTQSPTHLIKTRGQQVTLRCSPISGHKSVSWYQQVLGQGPQFIFQYYEKEERGRGNFPDRFSARQFPNYSSELNVNALLLGDSALYLCASSLEGHFGLFFGSGTQLSVL.

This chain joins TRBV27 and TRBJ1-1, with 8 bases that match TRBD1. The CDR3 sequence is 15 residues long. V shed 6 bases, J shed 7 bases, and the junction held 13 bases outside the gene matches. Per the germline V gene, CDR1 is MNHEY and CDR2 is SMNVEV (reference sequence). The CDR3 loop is CASSPGTGGGVEAFF. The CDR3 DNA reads TGTGCCAGCAGCCCCGGGACAGGCGGCGGGGTTGAAGCTTTCTTT.

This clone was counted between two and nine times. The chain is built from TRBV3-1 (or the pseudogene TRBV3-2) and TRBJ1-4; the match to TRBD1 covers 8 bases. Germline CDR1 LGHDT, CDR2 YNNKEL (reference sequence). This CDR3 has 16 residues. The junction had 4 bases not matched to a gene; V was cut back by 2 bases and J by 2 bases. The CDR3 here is CASSQKTGATNEKLFF. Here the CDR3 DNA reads TGTGCCAGCAGCCAAAAGACAGGGGCCACTAATGAAAAACTGTTTTTT.

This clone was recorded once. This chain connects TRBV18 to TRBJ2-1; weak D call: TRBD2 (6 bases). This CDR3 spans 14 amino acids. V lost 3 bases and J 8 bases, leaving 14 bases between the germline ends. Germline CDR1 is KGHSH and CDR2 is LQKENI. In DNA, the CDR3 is TGTGCCAGCTCACCTGGTTTGCCTAGCGATGAGCAGTTCTTC. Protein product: CASSPGLPSDEQFF.

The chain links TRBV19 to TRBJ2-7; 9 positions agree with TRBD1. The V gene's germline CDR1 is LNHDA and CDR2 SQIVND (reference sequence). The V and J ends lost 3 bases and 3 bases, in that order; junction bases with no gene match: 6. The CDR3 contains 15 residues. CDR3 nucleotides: TGTGCCAGTAGTATTGTAGGACAGGGGTACTACGAGCAGTACTTC. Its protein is CASSIVGQGYYEQYF.

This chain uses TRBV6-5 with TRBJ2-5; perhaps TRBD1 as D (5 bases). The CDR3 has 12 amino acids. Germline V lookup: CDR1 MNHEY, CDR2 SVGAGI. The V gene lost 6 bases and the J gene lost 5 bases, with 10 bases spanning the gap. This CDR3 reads CASSQGTETQYF. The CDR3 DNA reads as TGTGCCAGCAGCCAGGGTACGGAGACCCAGTACTTC.

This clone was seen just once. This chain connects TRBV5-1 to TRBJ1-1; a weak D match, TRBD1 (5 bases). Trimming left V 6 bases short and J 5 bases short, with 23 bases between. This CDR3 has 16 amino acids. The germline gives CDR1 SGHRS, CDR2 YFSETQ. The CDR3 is CASIGETGGQETEAFF. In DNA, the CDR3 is TGCGCCAGCATCGGTGAAACAGGAGGGCAGGAGACTGAAGCTTTCTTT.

CDR3 residues: CASSQDPGRNTGELFF. Here the CDR3 DNA reads TGCGCCAGCAGCCAAGATCCCGGGAGGAACACCGGGGAGCTGTTTTTT. The chain combines TRBV4-3 with TRBJ2-2; D may be TRBD2 (6 bases). V was clipped by 0 bases and J by 1 base, with 9 bases between them. This CDR3 region has 16 residues. Germline assignment: CDR1 LGHNA and CDR2 YSLEER.

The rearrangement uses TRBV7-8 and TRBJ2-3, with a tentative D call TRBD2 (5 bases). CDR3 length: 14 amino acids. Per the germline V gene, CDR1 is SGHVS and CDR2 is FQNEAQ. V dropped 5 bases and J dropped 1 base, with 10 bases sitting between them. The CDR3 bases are TGTGCCAGCAGCCCCACTAGTCGCACAGATACGCAGTATTTT. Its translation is CASSPTSRTDTQYF.

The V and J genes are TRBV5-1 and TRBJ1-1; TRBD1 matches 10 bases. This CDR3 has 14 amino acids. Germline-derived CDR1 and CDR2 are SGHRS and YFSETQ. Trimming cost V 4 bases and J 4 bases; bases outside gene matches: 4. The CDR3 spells CASSGTGVGTEAFF. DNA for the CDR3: TGCGCCAGCAGCGGGACAGGGGTGGGCACTGAAGCTTTCTTT.

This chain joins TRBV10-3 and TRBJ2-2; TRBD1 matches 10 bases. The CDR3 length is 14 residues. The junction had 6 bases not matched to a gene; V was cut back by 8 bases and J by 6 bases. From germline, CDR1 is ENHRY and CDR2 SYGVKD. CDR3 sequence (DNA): TGTGCCATCGGGGGACAGGGGTTTGCCGGGGAGCTGTTTTTT. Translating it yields CAIGGQGFAGELFF.

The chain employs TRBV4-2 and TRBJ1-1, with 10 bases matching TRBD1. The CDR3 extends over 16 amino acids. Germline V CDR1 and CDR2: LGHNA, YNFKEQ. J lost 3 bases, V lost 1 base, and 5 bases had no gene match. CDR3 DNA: TGTGCCAGCAGCCAAGCCCTTGGACAGGGGGACACTGAAGCTTTCTTT. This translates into CASSQALGQGDTEAFF.